This paragraph covers one T cell receptor beta chain sequence. What it binds is unknown. The sorted Tregs were CD4+CD25+CD127-/low cells. Full-length variable regions came from constant-region reverse primers plus semi-nested Nested Universal Primer A PCR. TCRdb ran MiXCR on the 5' RACE reads and lists one entry per CDR3 protein. Of about 59,000 distinct CDR3 sequences listed, about 20% are singletons. Study-level points and caveats: The larger cohort examined one V-J beta rearrangement, not whole repertoires. Tumor Tregs overlapped most with tumor, then blood, naive CD4+ cells. The TCR gene usage of tumor memory CD4+ T cells clustered together with blood and lymph node memory CD4+ cells and with lymph node naive CD4+ cells.

Trimming removed 6 bases from V and 2 bases from J; junction bases left unmatched: 5. The germline V gene encodes CDR1 MDHEN and CDR2 SYDVKM. The CDR3 is made up of 14 amino acids. The rearrangement joins TRBV28 to TRBJ2-7, with 9 bases lining up with TRBD2. This sequence was found in a female donor with breast cancer. Sequenced: tumor-infiltrating Tregs sorted from the breast tumor. CDR3 in DNA: TGTGCCAGCAGAACTAGCGGGCAACCCTACGAGCAGTACTTC. Translating it yields CASRTSGQPYEQYF.